This entry concerns a single T cell receptor beta chain. This sample stems from a study of blood T cell repertoires in COVID-19. The assay was immunoSEQ multiplex PCR, and TCRdb's table has in-frame clones only and misses some. The sample gives approximately 220,000 clones, over 75% of which show up once; about 4.8% is in the top ten. The origin of this receptor is a man aged 50 to 59 with acute or convalescent COVID-19. Sequencing input: peripheral blood.

CDR3 sequence (DNA): TGTGCCAGCAGGCCAGGGGGTGAGCGCGACACTGAAGCTTTCTTT. Residues: CASRPGGERDTEAFF. V gene TRBV6-4 combines with J gene TRBJ1-1; 7 bases agree with TRBD1. The V segment lost 6 bases and the J segment 3 bases; nucleotides outside the gene matches: 10. This CDR3 contains 15 residues. CDR1 and CDR2 (germline): MRHNA, SNTAGT.